Below are 32 T cell receptor beta chains sequenced from a single sample in a study of shared clonotypes between healthy human individuals. TCRdb keeps only in-frame clones here, not all; method: immunoSEQ multiplex PCR. The data hold about 1 million clones, with more than 60% observed a single time. The material sequenced was memory CD4+ T cells sorted from blood. Stated subset: CD45RA-negative fraction. These receptors were obtained from a young man in good health.

The chain is built from TRBV5-1 and TRBJ1-2, with TRBD1 matching over 11 bases. V was pared by 4 bases and J by 7 bases, with 6 bases of the junction left unmatched. The CDR3 length is 14 residues. From germline, CDR1 is SGHRS and CDR2 YFSETQ. This CDR3 is CASSRGQGVPGYTF. The CDR3 DNA is TGCGCCAGCAGCCGGGGACAGGGGGTTCCTGGCTACACCTTC.

DNA of the CDR3: TGTGCCACCAGCAGAGATATGATGAACTCTGGAAACACCATATATTTT. It specifies CATSRDMMNSGNTIYF. The chain uses TRBV15 and TRBJ1-3; D unresolved. CDR3 length: 16 amino acids. V was cut by 0 bases and J by 0 bases, with 9 bases left in between. From germline, CDR1 is LNHNV and CDR2 YYDKDF (reference sequence).

V and J are TRBV4-1 and TRBJ2-3, with TRBD1 matching over 7 bases. Germline assignment: CDR1 MGHRA and CDR2 YSYEKL. This CDR3 has 18 residues. The ends lost 0 bases at V and 2 bases at J; junction bases unmatched: 11. In nucleotides, the CDR3 is TGCGCCAGCAGCCAAGATCCGAGACAGGGCCTCCTCACAGATACGCAGTATTTT. Amino acids: CASSQDPRQGLLTDTQYF.

This chain links TRBV5-1 with TRBJ2-3, with D possibly being TRBD1 (5 bases). This CDR3 region has 14 residues. Germline lookup yields CDR1 SGHRS and CDR2 YFSETQ. Trimming stripped 7 bases from V and 0 bases from J, with 12 bases between. CDR3 sequence: CASGADSSTDTQYF. For the CDR3, the DNA is TGCGCCAGCGGAGCAGACAGTAGCACAGATACGCAGTATTTT.

The CDR3 DNA reads as TGTGCCAGCAGCGTACGAGAGGGCTACGAGCAGTACTTC. Amino acid sequence: CASSVREGYEQYF. The rearrangement uses TRBV11-2 and TRBJ2-7; tentative D call: TRBD2 (5 bases). Germline V gene sequence: CDR1 SGHAT, CDR2 FQNNGV. V was trimmed by 5 bases and J by 3 bases, leaving 11 bases between them. This CDR3 spans 13 amino acids.

The chain carries TRBV30 and TRBJ2-3, with D maybe TRBD2 (6 bases). From germline, CDR1 is GTSNPN and CDR2 SVGIG (reference sequence). Trimming stripped 2 bases from V and 2 bases from J, with 14 bases between. This CDR3 has 15 amino acids. Here the CDR3 DNA reads TGTGCCTGGAGTAGCGGGTCCCGACTCACAGATACGCAGTATTTT. Translating it yields CAWSSGSRLTDTQYF.

This clone has just a few counts. The V call is TRBV7-3, the J call TRBJ2-5; D is uncertain. CDR1 and CDR2 (germline): SGHTA, FQGTGA. The V end was cut by 1 base, the J end by 0 bases, with 18 bases between. The CDR3 covers 18 residues. The CDR3: CASSLKGTDGPNQETQYF. In nucleotides, the CDR3 is TGTGCCAGCAGCTTAAAGGGTACGGACGGACCGAACCAAGAGACCCAGTACTTC.

On this clone itself: Other DNA sequences in this specimen translate into the identical CDR3. The V call is TRBV30, the J call TRBJ1-1; D is perhaps TRBD1 (5 bases). V lost 5 bases and J lost 11, with 18 bases in between. CDR1 and CDR2 from the germline V gene are GTSNPN and SVGIG (reference sequence). This CDR3 region has 12 residues. The CDR3 bases are TGTGCCTGGGATACAGGAAGGGATCGCGCTTTCTTT. Protein sequence: CAWDTGRDRAFF.

J is TRBJ2-3 and V is TRBV29-1; 13 bases agree with TRBD2. Germline CDR1 is SQVTM and CDR2 is ANQGSEA. V shed 4 bases, J shed 2 bases, and the junction held 9 bases outside the gene matches. The CDR3 has 17 residues. DNA for the CDR3: TGCAGCGTTGGTGGACTAGCGGGAGTTTTGTACACAGATACGCAGTATTTT. This codes for CSVGGLAGVLYTDTQYF.

CDR3 bases: TGTGCCAGCTCACCACCGTTGAACGTAAGGGAGACCCAGTACTTC. The encoded protein is CASSPPLNVRETQYF. The rearrangement joins TRBV18 to TRBJ2-5, with unresolved D. V was clipped by 0 bases and J by 5 bases, with 13 bases between them. Per the germline V gene, CDR1 is KGHSH and CDR2 is LQKENI. This CDR3 comprises 15 residues.

This clone was observed a few times. The chain links TRBV15 to TRBJ1-1; 7 nucleotides match TRBD1. Germline trimming cut 5 bases from V and 1 base from J; bases unmatched to any gene: 7. The V gene's germline CDR1 is LNHNV and CDR2 YYDKDF (reference sequence). The CDR3 runs 15 residues. The CDR3 DNA is TGTGCCACCAGCCCTAGGACAGGAAAGAACACTGAAGCTTTCTTT. Translating it yields CATSPRTGKNTEAFF. The entire variable domain, with the rest obtained from reference TRBV15 and TRBJ1-1, is as follows: DAMVIQNPRYQVTQFGKPVTLSCSQTLNHNVMYWYQQKSSQAPKLLFHYYDKDFNNEADTPDNFQSRRPNTSFCFLDIRSPGLGDTAMYLCATSPRTGKNTEAFFGQGTRLTVV.

The chain recombines TRBV29-1 with TRBJ1-1; the D is unclear. The length of the CDR3 is 13 residues. Trimming left V 7 bases short and J 5 bases short, with 17 bases between. Germline V lookup: CDR1 SQVTM, CDR2 ANQGSEA. CDR3 coding DNA: TGCAGCGCCGAAGGCCGATTGGGGACTGAAGCTTTCTTT. Amino acid sequence: CSAEGRLGTEAFF.

The genes are TRBV18 and TRBJ1-2; possibly TRBD1 for D (6 bases). Germline V lookup: CDR1 KGHSH, CDR2 LQKENI. V was shortened by 2 bases and J by 3 bases, with 13 bases between the two germline ends. CDR3 length: 15 amino acids. CDR3 loop: CASSPWGEGDYGYTF. In nucleotides, the CDR3 is TGTGCCAGCTCACCATGGGGAGAGGGGGACTATGGCTACACCTTC. The full variable domain, completed using reference TRBV18 and TRBJ1-2, is NAGVMQNPRHLVRRRGQEARLRCSPMKGHSHVYWYRQLPEEGLKFMVYLQKENIIDESGMPKERFSAEFPKEGPSILRIQQVVRGDSAAYFCASSPWGEGDYGYTFGSGTRLTVV.

This chain connects TRBV5-1 to TRBJ2-3; TRBD1 aligns across 8 bases. The V and J ends lost 3 bases and 1 base, in that order; junction bases with no gene match: 7. Germline CDR1 reads SGHRS; CDR2 reads YFSETQ. The CDR3 is made up of 16 amino acids. CDR3 loop: CASSWAGGQGTDTQYF. The CDR3 region has the DNA TGCGCCAGCAGCTGGGCAGGGGGACAGGGCACAGATACGCAGTATTTT.

This chain connects TRBV28 to TRBJ2-4; possibly TRBD1 or TRBD2 for D (5 bases each). Germline lookup yields CDR1 MDHEN and CDR2 SYDVKM. V lost 8 bases and J 1 base, leaving 24 bases between the germline ends. The CDR3 runs 18 residues. The CDR3 nucleotides read TGTGCCAGCCTATCCGGGACGCTAAAGATGAAGGCCAAAAACATTCAGTACTTC. Translation: CASLSGTLKMKAKNIQYF.

This rearrangement joins TRBV25-1 to TRBJ1-1; 7 bases align to TRBD1. The CDR3 is made up of 14 amino acids. Germline V gene sequence: CDR1 MGHDK, CDR2 SYGVNS. The V gene end was trimmed by 5 bases and the J gene end by 1 base; junction bases not matched to a gene: 4. CDR3 region: CASSLTGTNTEAFF. In DNA form, the CDR3 reads TGTGCCAGCAGTTTGACAGGGACGAACACTGAAGCTTTCTTT.

The chain is built from TRBV19 and TRBJ2-3, with 7 bases that match TRBD2. Germline assignment: CDR1 LNHDA and CDR2 SQIVND (reference sequence). The CDR3 has 15 amino acids. V lost 6 bases to trimming and J lost 2 bases; unmatched junction nucleotides: 8. CDR3 DNA: TGTGCCAGTAGGGGGGGAGGGGCCCCCACAGATACGCAGTATTTT. Encoded protein: CASRGGGAPTDTQYF.

This clone turned up a few times. This chain connects TRBV7-6 to TRBJ2-2; D is ambiguous. Germline V CDR1 and CDR2: SGHVS, FNYEAQ. Trimming stripped 1 base from V and 5 bases from J, with 5 bases between. The length of the CDR3 is 13 residues. The CDR3 region has the DNA TGTGCCAGCAGCTTAGGTGGAACCGGGGAGCTGTTTTTT. Its protein product is CASSLGGTGELFF.

The V gene is TRBV10-3, the J gene TRBJ2-6; D ambiguous. CDR1 and CDR2 from the germline V gene are ENHRY and SYGVKD. The germline V and J ends were trimmed by 8 bases and 0 bases, with 5 bases remaining between them. The CDR3 extends over 13 amino acids. The CDR3 region has the DNA TGTGCCATCGCCACCTCTGGGGCCAACGTCCTGACTTTC. Protein product: CAIATSGANVLTF.

CDR3: CASSRLAGDYEQYF. DNA for the CDR3: TGCGCCAGCAGCCGACTAGCGGGAGACTACGAGCAGTACTTC. This chain connects TRBV5-1 to TRBJ2-7, with 12 nucleotides matching TRBD2. CDR1 and CDR2 (germline): SGHRS, YFSETQ. Trimming at V came to 4 bases and at J to 3 bases, leaving 2 bases not matched to a gene. The CDR3 has 14 amino acids.

This clone appeared many times. The CDR3 DNA is TGTGCCAGCAGTGAATGGGGGACAGCCCTTAACAATGAGCAGTTCTTC. Amino acid sequence: CASSEWGTALNNEQFF. This chain uses TRBV25-1 with TRBJ2-1; 7 nucleotides agree with TRBD1. V lost 1 base, J lost 5 bases, and 8 bases stayed unmatched. Germline values: CDR1 MGHDK, CDR2 SYGVNS. The CDR3 is 16 amino acids.

This chain joins TRBV19 and TRBJ1-3, with TRBD1 matching 7 bases. CDR3 length equals 16 residues. J lost 0 bases, V lost 6 bases, and 8 bases had no gene match. Germline V gene sequence: CDR1 LNHDA, CDR2 SQIVND (reference sequence). The CDR3 nucleotides read TGTGCCAGTAGCCCCCCGACAGGGCCCTCTGGAAACACCATATATTTT. Its protein product is CASSPPTGPSGNTIYF.

CDR3 DNA: TGTGCCTGGAGTAACTGGAAAATGGAGACCCAGTACTTC. This encodes CAWSNWKMETQYF. The chain recombines TRBV30 with TRBJ2-5, with unresolved D. The CDR3 spans 13 residues. Per germline, CDR1 GTSNPN and CDR2 SVGIG (reference sequence). The V end was cut by 2 bases, the J end by 5 bases, with 12 bases between. The full variable domain, rest sourced from reference TRBV30 and TRBJ2-5, is SQTIHQWPATLVQPVGSPLSLECTVEGTSNPNLYWYRQAAGRGLQLLFYSVGIGQISSEVPQNLSASRPQDRQFILSSKKLLLSDSGFYLCAWSNWKMETQYFGPGTRLLVL.

The chain joins TRBV9 to TRBJ2-2; D not resolved. V was pared by 0 bases and J by 5 bases, with 11 bases between. The CDR3 sequence is 15 residues long. CDR1 is SGDLS, CDR2 YYNGEE, per germline. This CDR3 reads CASSVEPLGTGELFF. In DNA, the CDR3 is TGTGCCAGCAGCGTAGAGCCCTTAGGGACCGGGGAGCTGTTTTTT.

This rearrangement joins TRBV15 to TRBJ2-3; the D call may be TRBD1 or TRBD2 (5 bases each). The CDR3 is 15 amino acids. Trimming pared 5 bases from V and 1 base from J, leaving 13 bases between. The V gene's germline CDR1 is LNHNV and CDR2 YYDKDF (reference sequence). The CDR3 DNA reads TGTGCCACCAGCGGCTTGAGGGGCGGCACAGATACGCAGTATTTT. Amino acids: CATSGLRGGTDTQYF.

The chain employs TRBV7-2 and TRBJ1-1; D is perhaps TRBD1 (6 bases). The germline V and J ends were trimmed by 3 bases and 10 bases, with 12 bases remaining between them. CDR3 length equals 12 residues. Germline lookup yields CDR1 SGHTA and CDR2 FQGNSA. The chain's CDR3 is CASSFGKGGAFF. As DNA, the CDR3 is TGTGCCAGCAGCTTTGGTAAAGGGGGAGCTTTCTTT. Full variable domain (remainder filled in from reference TRBV7-2 and TRBJ1-1): GAGVSQSPSNKVTEKGKDVELRCDPISGHTALYWYRQSLGQGLEFLIYFQGNSAPDKSGLPSDRFSAERTGGSVSTLTIQRTQQEDSAVYLCASSFGKGGAFFGQGTRLTVV.

The chain carries TRBV6-6 and TRBJ1-5, with D hard to call. V dropped 0 bases and J dropped 6 bases, with 9 bases sitting between them. Germline lookup yields CDR1 MNHNY and CDR2 SVGAGI (reference sequence). The CDR3 consists of 14 residues. In nucleotides, the CDR3 is TGTGCCAGCAGTTACTCGATACTGGGTCAGCCCCAGCATTTT. It yields the protein CASSYSILGQPQHF.

The rearrangement links TRBV4-1 to TRBJ2-1; D is uncertain. The V end was cut by 3 bases, the J end by 3 bases, with 12 bases between. CDR3 length: 15 amino acids. Germline CDR1 is MGHRA and CDR2 is YSYEKL. CDR3 sequence reads: CASSHSDPSYNEQFF. The CDR3 DNA reads TGCGCCAGCAGCCATTCAGACCCCAGCTACAATGAGCAGTTCTTC.

This clone appeared a single time. The chain links TRBV7-9 to TRBJ2-1; D is undetermined. CDR1 and CDR2 (germline): SEHNR, FQNEAQ (reference sequence). V shed 5 bases and J shed 10 bases, with 18 bases lying between them. The CDR3 consists of 14 residues. CDR3 in amino acids: CASSPIAGVGEQFF. DNA for the CDR3: TGTGCCAGCAGCCCGATAGCTGGCGTCGGAGAGCAGTTCTTC.

The chain links TRBV5-1 to TRBJ1-5; 7 bases match TRBD1. The trim removed 0 bases at V and 5 bases at J, leaving 5 bases unmatched. CDR1 SGHRS and CDR2 YFSETQ come from the germline V gene. The CDR3 contains 15 residues. DNA for the CDR3: TGCGCCAGCAGCTTGGAAGGGGGCTCCCATCAGCCCCAGCATTTT. This gives the protein CASSLEGGSHQPQHF.

V usage is TRBV11-2 and J usage is TRBJ1-1; D unclear. V shed 6 bases and J shed 11 bases, with 16 bases lying between them. This CDR3 spans 12 amino acids. Germline lookup yields CDR1 SGHAT and CDR2 FQNNGV. CDR3 loop: CASRGLASPAFF. The CDR3 DNA is TGTGCCAGCAGAGGGTTGGCTTCTCCGGCTTTCTTT. Drawing the rest from reference TRBV11-2 and TRBJ1-1, the complete variable domain is EAGVAQSPRYKIIEKRQSVAFWCNPISGHATLYWYQQILGQGPKLLIQFQNNGVVDDSQLPKDRFSAERLKGVDSTLKIQPAKLEDSAVYLCASRGLASPAFFGQGTRLTVV.

V is TRBV4-1 and J is TRBJ2-2; TRBD2 matches at 8 bases. The CDR3 extends over 16 amino acids. Germline V lookup: CDR1 MGHRA, CDR2 YSYEKL. Trimming removed 1 base from V and 10 bases from J; junction bases left unmatched: 11. The CDR3 bases are TGCGCCAGCAGCCAAGGAATAGCGGGAAGGAGTTTGGAGCTGTTTTTT. It yields the protein CASSQGIAGRSLELFF.